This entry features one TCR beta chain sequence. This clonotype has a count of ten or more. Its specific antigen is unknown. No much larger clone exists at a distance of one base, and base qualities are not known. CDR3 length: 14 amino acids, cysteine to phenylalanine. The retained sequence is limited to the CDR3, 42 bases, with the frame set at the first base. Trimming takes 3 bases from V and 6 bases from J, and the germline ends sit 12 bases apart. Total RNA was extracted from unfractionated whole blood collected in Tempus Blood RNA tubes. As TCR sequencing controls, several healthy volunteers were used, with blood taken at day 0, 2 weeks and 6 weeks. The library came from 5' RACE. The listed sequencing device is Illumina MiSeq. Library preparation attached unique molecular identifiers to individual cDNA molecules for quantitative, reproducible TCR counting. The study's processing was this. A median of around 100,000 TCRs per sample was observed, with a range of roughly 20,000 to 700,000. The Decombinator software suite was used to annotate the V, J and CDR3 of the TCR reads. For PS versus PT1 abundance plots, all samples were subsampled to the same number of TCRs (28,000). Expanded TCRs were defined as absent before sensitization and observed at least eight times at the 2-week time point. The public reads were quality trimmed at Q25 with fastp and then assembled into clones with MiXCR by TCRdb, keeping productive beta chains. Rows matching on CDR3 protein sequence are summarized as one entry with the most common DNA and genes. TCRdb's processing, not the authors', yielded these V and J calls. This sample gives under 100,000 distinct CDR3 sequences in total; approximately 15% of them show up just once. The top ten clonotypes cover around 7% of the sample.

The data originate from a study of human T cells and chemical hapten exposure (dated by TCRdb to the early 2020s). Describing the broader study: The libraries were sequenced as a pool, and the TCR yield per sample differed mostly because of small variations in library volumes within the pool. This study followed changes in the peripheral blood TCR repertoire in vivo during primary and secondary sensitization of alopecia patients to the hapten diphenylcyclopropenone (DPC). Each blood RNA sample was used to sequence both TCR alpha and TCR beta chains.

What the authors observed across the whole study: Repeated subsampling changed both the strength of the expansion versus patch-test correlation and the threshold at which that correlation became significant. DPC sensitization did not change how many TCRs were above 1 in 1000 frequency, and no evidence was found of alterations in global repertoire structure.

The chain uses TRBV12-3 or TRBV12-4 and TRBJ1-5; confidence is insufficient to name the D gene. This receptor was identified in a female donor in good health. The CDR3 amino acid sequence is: CASSFEQKAQPQHF. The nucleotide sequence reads TGTGCCAGCAGTTTTGAACAGAAAGCTCAGCCCCAGCATTTT.